One and the same sample provided the 23 T cell receptor beta chains below, sequenced in a study of blood T cells in healthy people across ages (dated by TCRdb to about 2015). Receptors were amplified or captured by 5' RACE. Instrument on record: Illumina HiSeq 2500. A second 7 to 11 cycle PCR used a sample-barcoded 5' primer and a J-beta primer mix. The public reads were quality trimmed at Q25 with fastp and then assembled into clones with MiXCR by TCRdb, keeping productive beta chains. Every distinct CDR3 protein forms one entry, paired with its most common genes and DNA. The sample table lists roughly 1.7 million distinct CDR3 sequences, roughly 32% of them with a count of one. The ten most abundant clones make up approximately 11% of the sample. What was sequenced was blood. All receptors derive from a woman between 25 and 40 years old in good health.

This chain joins TRBV20-1 and TRBJ1-1; TRBD1 matches 8 bases. The trim removed 0 bases at V and 1 base at J, leaving 13 bases unmatched. The CDR3 runs 18 residues. CDR1 and CDR2 (germline): DFQATT, SNEGSKA (reference sequence). The CDR3 loop reads CSARDYRRGTGTNTEAFF. CDR3 DNA sequence: TGCAGTGCTAGAGATTATAGGCGTGGGACAGGTACGAACACTGAAGCTTTCTTT.

The V call is TRBV2, the J call TRBJ2-1, with D hard to call. Between the trimmed V and J ends, which lost 2 bases and 9 bases, there was a span of 5 bases. The CDR3 has 11 amino acids. Per germline, CDR1 SNHLY and CDR2 FYNNEI. In DNA form, the CDR3 reads TGTGCCAGCAGTGAAACTCGTGAGCAGTTCTTC. This gives the protein CASSETREQFF.

V usage is TRBV4-2 and J usage is TRBJ2-3; TRBD2 aligns across 15 bases. Germline V gene lookup returns CDR1 LGHNA and CDR2 YNFKEQ. Trimming at V came to 6 bases and at J to 5 bases, leaving 15 bases not matched to a gene. This CDR3 contains 19 residues. In nucleotides, the CDR3 is TGTGCCAGCAGACATCAACTGTTAGGACTAGCGGGGGGGTTAGATACGCAGTATTTT. Its translation is CASRHQLLGLAGGLDTQYF.

The chain combines TRBV6-5 with TRBJ2-1, with D perhaps TRBD1 (7 bases). Between the trimmed V and J ends, which lost 0 bases and 13 bases, there was a span of 16 bases. From germline, CDR1 is MNHEY and CDR2 SVGAGI. The CDR3 length is 14 residues. CDR3 in DNA: TGTGCCAGCAGTTACTCGAGTGGCGGGACAGCCCAGTTCTTC. It encodes CASSYSSGGTAQFF.

This clonotype showed up just once. The chain couples TRBV11-2 to TRBJ2-7, with a possible D match to TRBD1 (6 bases). This CDR3 has 16 residues. From germline, CDR1 is SGHAT and CDR2 FQNNGV. With 5 bases removed from V and 1 base from J, the gap between germline ends came to 18 bases. The CDR3 nucleotides are TGTGCCAGCAGCCCCCCGGGACAAGGGGTTTCCTACGAGCAGTACTTC. Amino acid sequence: CASSPPGQGVSYEQYF.

This sequence joins TRBV12-3 or TRBV12-4 and TRBJ1-5, with a weak D call TRBD1 (5 bases). The CDR3 is 15 residues long. Trimming pared 7 bases from V and 2 bases from J, leaving 15 bases between. The CDR3 DNA follows: TGTGCCAGCAATAAAAAGGGACTCGGCAATCAGCCCCAGCATTTT. It yields the protein CASNKKGLGNQPQHF.

This clonotype occurred many times. The chain is built from TRBV7-2 and TRBJ2-1, with D tentatively TRBD1 (5 bases). CDR3 length: 12 residues. Germline V lookup: CDR1 SGHTA, CDR2 FQGNSA. Trimming removed 3 bases from V and 15 bases from J, with 15 bases in between. Written as DNA, the CDR3 is TGTGCCAGCAGCTTCCTGACAGTAGATCGGTTCTTC. It encodes CASSFLTVDRFF.

This clonotype is medium-sized (0.01 to 0.1%). The chain couples TRBV12-3 or TRBV12-4 to TRBJ1-1; D gene uncertain. CDR3 length equals 14 residues. V lost 6 bases and J 0 bases, leaving 11 bases between the germline ends. CDR3 in DNA: TGTGCCAGCAGATCTCCCGGCATGAACACTGAAGCTTTCTTT. Its protein product is CASRSPGMNTEAFF.

A few counts support this clonotype. The chain uses TRBV2 and TRBJ2-1, with D possibly being TRBD2 (7 bases). The CDR3 is 13 residues long. Per germline, CDR1 SNHLY and CDR2 FYNNEI. Trimming cost V 11 bases and J 7 bases, with 18 bases left between them. The DNA of the CDR3 is TGTGCCGGAGGGGGGGCCGCTAGGAATGAGCAGTTCTTC. Its protein is CAGGGAARNEQFF. Using reference TRBV2 and TRBJ2-1 for the parts outside the CDR3, the full variable domain is EPEVTQTPSHQVTQMGQEVILRCVPISNHLYFYWYRQILGQKVEFLVSFYNNEISEKSEIFDDQFSVERPDGSNFTLKIRSTKLEDSAMYFCAGGGAARNEQFFGPGTRLTVL.

Many counts were recorded for this clonotype. The chain recombines TRBV5-1 with TRBJ1-2, with a tentative D call TRBD1 (6 bases). Trimming shortened V by 0 bases and J by 1 base, and 7 bases separated the two germline ends. CDR3 length: 14 residues. Germline V gives CDR1 SGHRS, CDR2 YFSETQ. This chain's CDR3 is CASSLGQVNYGYTF. The CDR3 DNA is TGCGCCAGCAGCTTGGGACAGGTTAACTATGGCTACACCTTC.

The rearrangement joins TRBV7-9 to TRBJ2-1; 9 bases match TRBD1. J gave up 5 bases and V 1 base, and 3 bases lay outside the gene matches. This CDR3 contains 15 residues. Germline CDR1 reads SEHNR; CDR2 reads FQNEAQ (reference sequence). The CDR3 nucleotides are TGTGCCAGCAGCTTAGGGACAGGGGTAAACAATGAGCAGTTCTTC. Protein: CASSLGTGVNNEQFF.

This clonotype was counted a few times. The CDR3 DNA sequence: TGTGCCAGCAGCTTGGAGGCATTGGGTATAAATGAGCAGTTCTTC. Translated, it gives CASSLEALGINEQFF. This sequence joins TRBV5-5 and TRBJ2-1; D not resolved. The germline V and J ends were trimmed by 0 bases and 7 bases, with 14 bases remaining between them. Germline CDR1 reads SGHKS; CDR2 reads YYEKEE (reference sequence). The CDR3 loop spans 15 amino acids.

This clonotype has a handful of counts. This sequence joins TRBV15 and TRBJ2-5, with 7 positions matching TRBD1. J lost 5 bases, V lost 0 bases, and 6 bases had no gene match. The CDR3 loop spans 15 amino acids. Germline assignment: CDR1 LNHNV and CDR2 YYDKDF (reference sequence). The CDR3 spells CATSRDPTGWETQYF. Here the CDR3 DNA reads TGTGCCACCAGCAGAGATCCGACAGGGTGGGAGACCCAGTACTTC.

This clonotype has just a few counts. The V gene is TRBV12-3 or TRBV12-4, the J gene TRBJ2-7, with D maybe TRBD1 (5 bases). The CDR3 sequence is 15 residues long. V was trimmed by 5 bases and J by 0 bases, leaving 14 bases between them. The CDR3 sequence: CASSQGPLGSYEQYF. The DNA for the CDR3 is TGTGCCAGCAGTCAGGGCCCCTTGGGCTCCTACGAGCAGTACTTC.

The V and J genes are TRBV12-3 or TRBV12-4 and TRBJ2-5; 8 bases fit TRBD2. The V and J ends lost 5 bases and 7 bases, in that order; junction bases with no gene match: 3. This CDR3 has 12 amino acids. CDR3 residues: CASSPAGGTQYF. In DNA, the CDR3 is TGTGCCAGCAGTCCCGCGGGAGGGACCCAGTACTTC.

This clonotype was seen more than once but under ten times. The rearrangement joins TRBV27 to TRBJ2-3; no definite D call. The CDR3 has 16 amino acids. V lost 2 bases and J lost 2, with 14 bases in between. Germline V gene sequence: CDR1 MNHEY, CDR2 SMNVEV (reference sequence). The CDR3 DNA reads as TGTGCCAGCAGTTTAGTTGCAGATTCTACCACAGATACGCAGTATTTT. Translation: CASSLVADSTTDTQYF.

The table lists this clonotype with a few counts. The chain carries TRBV9 and TRBJ1-6; D not certain. V was trimmed by 2 bases and J by 9 bases, leaving 9 bases between them. Germline CDR1 SGDLS, CDR2 YYNGEE. This CDR3 contains 13 residues. CDR3 amino acids: CASSVRYGSPLHF. The CDR3 bases are TGTGCCAGCAGCGTCCGGTACGGTTCACCCCTCCACTTT.

On this clonotype itself: This may be a read error: a much more frequent sequence differs by one nucleotide. V and J are TRBV29-1 and TRBJ2-3; D is perhaps TRBD2 (5 bases). There are 13 residues in the CDR3. V lost 2 bases and J lost 8, with 14 bases in between. Germline lookup yields CDR1 SQVTM and CDR2 ANQGSEA. CDR3 nucleotides: TGCAGCGTTGAAAGGAGTAGCGAGGGTACGCAGTATTTT. Its translation: CSVERSSEGTQYF.

This clonotype was recorded a few times. V is TRBV3-1 and J is TRBJ2-1; either TRBD1 or TRBD2 may supply D (5 bases each). The CDR3 consists of 15 residues. The germline V and J ends were trimmed by 5 bases and 0 bases, with 11 bases remaining between them. The germline CDR1 and CDR2 sequences are LGHDT and YNNKEL (reference sequence). Here the CDR3 reads CASSGTRSSYNEQFF. CDR3 coding DNA: TGTGCCAGCAGCGGGACGCGTAGCTCCTACAATGAGCAGTTCTTC.

The genes are TRBV20-1 and TRBJ2-1; D is possibly TRBD2 (5 bases). The CDR3 spans 20 residues. V was trimmed by 1 base and J by 10 bases, leaving 35 bases between them. The V gene's germline CDR1 is DFQATT and CDR2 SNEGSKA (reference sequence). The CDR3 here is CSARGPPSPGSMGSFREQFF. The CDR3 region has the DNA TGCAGTGCTAGAGGGCCCCCGTCTCCGGGATCCATGGGTTCTTTCAGGGAGCAGTTCTTC.

This clonotype was seen more than once but under ten times. The DNA for the CDR3 is TGTGCCAGCAGCCCCGCGATCGCTCAGCCCCAGCATTTT. Translation gives CASSPAIAQPQHF. This chain links TRBV6-1 with TRBJ1-5; D gene unclear. From germline, CDR1 is MNHNS and CDR2 SASEGT. V was shortened by 6 bases and J by 6 bases, with 12 bases between the two germline ends. This CDR3 is 13 amino acids long.

This clonotype was seen a handful of times. V gene TRBV2 combines with J gene TRBJ2-4, with D uncertain. V shed 1 base and J shed 1 base, with 14 bases lying between them. This CDR3 is built from 17 residues. The V gene's germline CDR1 is SNHLY and CDR2 FYNNEI. Here the CDR3 reads CASSEDSLRLAKNIQYF. DNA of the CDR3: TGTGCCAGCAGTGAAGACAGCCTGAGGTTGGCCAAAAACATTCAGTACTTC.

This CDR3 reads CASSLFGSGEQFF. CDR3 sequence (DNA): TGCGCCAGCAGCTTGTTCGGGTCGGGTGAGCAGTTCTTC. The rearrangement links TRBV5-1 to TRBJ2-1, with D hard to call. V was clipped by 1 base and J by 9 bases, with 11 bases between them. The CDR3 extends over 13 amino acids. CDR1 and CDR2 (germline): SGHRS, YFSETQ.